Below are 10 T cell receptor beta chains sequenced from a single sample in a study of beta chain features in type 1 diabetes. The authors reverse transcribed all of the isolated RNA, so sequencing captured expressed TCRB transcripts. The repertoire was sequenced with immunoSEQ multiplex PCR; TCRdb's copy has only in-frame clones and lacks some. The sample contains around 400,000 clones, less than 15% of which appear only once. The sequenced sample consisted of naive CD4+ T cells from blood. Receptor source: a young woman in good health.

The CDR3 region is CASSLRIGQGHQPQHF. The CDR3 nucleotides are TGTGCCAGCAGCTTAAGAATAGGACAGGGTCATCAGCCCCAGCATTTT. The V and J genes are TRBV7-9 and TRBJ1-5, with 8 bases aligning to TRBD1. There are 16 residues in the CDR3. Germline V gives CDR1 SEHNR, CDR2 FQNEAQ (reference sequence). Trimming cost V 2 bases and J 5 bases; bases outside gene matches: 8. Full variable domain (outside the CDR3, taken from reference TRBV7-9 and TRBJ1-5): DTGVSQNPRHKITKRGQNVTFRCDPISEHNRLYWYRQTLGQGPEFLTYFQNEAQLEKSRLLSDRFSAERPKGSFSTLEIQRTEQGDSAMYLCASSLRIGQGHQPQHFGDGTRLSIL.

This clone has only a few counts. V and J are TRBV29-1 and TRBJ2-5; D is perhaps TRBD1 (5 bases). V was shortened by 6 bases and J by 4 bases, with 12 bases between the two germline ends. Germline values: CDR1 SQVTM, CDR2 ANQGSEA. This CDR3 spans 12 amino acids. The CDR3 DNA reads TGCAGCGTGCGACAGCGAGGAGAGACCCAGTACTTC. Its protein product is CSVRQRGETQYF.

This clone was detected a few times. This chain links TRBV5-4 with TRBJ2-2; TRBD2 might be the D (5 bases). The V gene's germline CDR1 is SGHNT and CDR2 YYREEE (reference sequence). This CDR3 contains 16 residues. Trimming cost V 2 bases and J 0 bases, with 11 bases left between them. The DNA of the CDR3 is TGTGCCAGCAGCTTCCAGCTAGCAGCGAACACCGGGGAGCTGTTTTTT. Translation gives CASSFQLAANTGELFF.

This clone showed up just a few times. This chain uses TRBV30 with TRBJ2-7; 7 bases agree with TRBD1. Germline trimming cut 3 bases from V and 4 bases from J; bases unmatched to any gene: 6. The germline V gene has CDR1 GTSNPN and CDR2 SVGIG (reference sequence). The CDR3 runs to 13 residues. The CDR3 DNA reads as TGTGCCTGGAGCCCGGACAGGCAATACGAGCAGTACTTC. Its translation is CAWSPDRQYEQYF.

A few counts support this clone. CDR3 nucleotides: TGTGCCATCAGTGAGGGAGGGACAGATACGCAGTATTTT. This codes for CAISEGGTDTQYF. The chain couples TRBV10-3 to TRBJ2-3, with D possibly matching TRBD2 (6 bases). Per the germline V gene, CDR1 is ENHRY and CDR2 is SYGVKD. V was pared by 2 bases and J by 3 bases, with 6 bases between. This CDR3 has 13 amino acids.

This clone was detected a few times. The chain has TRBV28 and TRBJ2-3, with 7 positions matching TRBD1. V lost 8 bases, J lost 3 bases, and 2 bases stayed unmatched. The CDR3 sequence is 12 residues long. CDR1 and CDR2 (germline): MDHEN, SYDVKM. CDR3 nucleotide sequence: TGTGCCAGCGACAGGGATACAGATACGCAGTATTTT. As protein: CASDRDTDTQYF.

The sample holds one count of this clone. The rearrangement links TRBV14 to TRBJ1-4, with a possible D match to TRBD1 (6 bases). This CDR3 has 13 amino acids. Germline CDR1 is SGHDN and CDR2 is FVKESK. Trimming removed 2 bases from V and 14 bases from J, with 15 bases in between. CDR3 sequence: CASSQLQETGLFF. The CDR3 DNA sequence: TGTGCCAGCAGCCAACTCCAGGAGACAGGCCTGTTTTTT.

This clone was seen more than once but under ten times. CDR3 DNA sequence: TGTGCCAGCAGTTATGAACAGAGCAGAATCGAGCAGTACTTC. Amino acids: CASSYEQSRIEQYF. The rearrangement uses TRBV6-5 and TRBJ2-7; D gene uncertain. V lost 3 bases and J lost 6, with 15 bases in between. This CDR3 spans 14 amino acids. Germline CDR1 is MNHEY and CDR2 is SVGAGI.

The V and J genes are TRBV14 and TRBJ2-1; the match to TRBD2 covers 7 bases. Germline V gene data show CDR1 as SGHDN and CDR2 as FVKESK. CDR3 size: 17 residues. The junction had 10 bases not matched to a gene; V was cut back by 1 base and J by 4 bases. CDR3 nucleotide sequence: TGTGCCAGCAGCCAAGGGTTGGGCGGGAGCTATTACAATGAGCAGTTCTTC. This sequence encodes CASSQGLGGSYYNEQFF. The whole variable domain, filled in from reference TRBV14 and TRBJ2-1, reads EAGVTQFPSHSVIEKGQTVTLRCDPISGHDNLYWYRRVMGKEIKFLLHFVKESKQDESGMPNNRFLAERTGGTYSTLKVQPAELEDSGVYFCASSQGLGGSYYNEQFFGPGTRLTVL.

This chain joins TRBV30 and TRBJ1-5, with 7 bases that match TRBD1. The trim removed 1 base at V and 2 bases at J, leaving 2 bases unmatched. The length of the CDR3 is 14 residues. The germline gives CDR1 GTSNPN, CDR2 SVGIG (reference sequence). DNA of the CDR3: TGTGCCTGGAGTGGTGACAGGGGCAATCAGCCCCAGCATTTT. Its translation: CAWSGDRGNQPQHF.